Listed here are 3 T cell receptor beta chains from one sample, sequenced in a study of CXCR3-negative and CXCR3-positive naive CD8 T cells. Study-level findings and limits: Relative to CXCR3-negative naive cells, CXCR3-positive naive cells had more hydrophobic TRB CDR3s.

No antigen has been assigned to these receptors. The TRB libraries of cDNA were built by UMI-labeled 5' RACE. TCRdb re-called the 5' RACE reads; one entry per CDR3 protein, DNA not given. The sample table sets out roughly 110,000 distinct CDR3 sequences. Sequencing was carried out using naive CXCR3+ CD8+ T cells from blood. Indicated subset: CD45RO-CCR7+CD27+CD95- naive CD8+ T cells expressing CXCR3 (TNR3+). These TCRs come from a human donor in good health. Some clones in this sample may be carry-over from other donors' samples.

The chain has TRBV14 and TRBJ2-6; the D call from TCRdb, TRBD1, cannot be confirmed without DNA. CDR1 is SGHDN and CDR2 is FVKESK in the germline V gene. CDR3 length equals 18 residues. Here the CDR3 reads CASSFDPRSISGANVLTF.

CDR3 residues: CAIRGVEEETQYF. V is TRBV10-3 and J is TRBJ2-5. Germline V gene lookup returns CDR1 ENHRY and CDR2 SYGVKD. This CDR3 has 13 residues.

The chain links TRBV24-1 to TRBJ1-1; as DNA is missing, the TRBD1 call by TCRdb cannot be tested. The CDR3 sequence is 19 residues long. Germline lookup yields CDR1 KGHDR and CDR2 SFDVKD. Here the CDR3 reads CATSASPGTGQLSNTEAFF.